This T cell receptor beta chain was obtained from a study of blood T cell repertoires in COVID-19. The overall study: T cells, B-cell-depleted T cells, or PBMCs provided the cDNA or gDNA that served as material.

Here immunoSEQ multiplex PCR was the method, and the copy in TCRdb shows in-frame clones only, minus some. The sample contains tens of thousands of clones, around 85% of which appear only once. The germline CDR1 and CDR2 sequences are SGHTA and FQGTGA. V lost 4 bases and J 5 bases, leaving 8 bases between the germline ends. This CDR3 spans 13 amino acids. The rearrangement joins TRBV7-3 to TRBJ2-2, with D uncertain. Sequenced input: peripheral blood. This clonotype was sampled from a man in his 70s with acute or convalescent COVID-19. For the CDR3, the DNA is TGTGCCAGCAGCTCAAGTCGGACCGGGGAGCTGTTTTTT. Amino acid sequence: CASSSSRTGELFF. Full variable domain (remainder filled in from reference TRBV7-3 and TRBJ2-2): GAGVSQTPSNKVTEKGKYVELRCDPISGHTALYWYRQSLGQGPEFLIYFQGTGAADDSGLPNDRFFAVRPEGSVSTLKIQRTERGDSAVYLCASSSSRTGELFFGEGSRLTVL.